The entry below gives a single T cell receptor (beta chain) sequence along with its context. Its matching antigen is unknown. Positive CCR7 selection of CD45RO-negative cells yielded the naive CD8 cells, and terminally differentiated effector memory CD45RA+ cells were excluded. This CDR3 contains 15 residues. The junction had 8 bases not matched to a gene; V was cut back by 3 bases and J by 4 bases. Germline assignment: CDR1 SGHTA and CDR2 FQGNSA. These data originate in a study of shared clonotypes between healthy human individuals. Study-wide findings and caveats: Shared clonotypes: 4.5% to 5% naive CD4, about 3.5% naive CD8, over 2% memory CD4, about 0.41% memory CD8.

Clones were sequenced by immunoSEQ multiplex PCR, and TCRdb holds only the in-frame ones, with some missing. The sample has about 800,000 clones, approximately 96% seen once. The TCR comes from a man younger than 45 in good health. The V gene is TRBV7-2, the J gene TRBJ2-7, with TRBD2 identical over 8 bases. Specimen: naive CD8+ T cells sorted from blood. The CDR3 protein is CASSLAGRAGYEQYF. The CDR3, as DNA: TGTGCCAGCAGCTTGGCCGGGAGGGCCGGGTACGAGCAGTACTTC.